These 20 T cell receptor beta chains were sequenced from one sample in a study of identical twins. TCRdb re-called the 5' RACE reads through MiXCR, storing one row per CDR3 protein. The sample lists nearly 200,000 distinct CDR3 sequences, more than 15% seen once, with over 35% in the top ten. Another study also made use of these data, one on T cells expressing NK-cell markers.

The material sequenced was CD8+ T cells sorted from blood. All receptors derive from a young woman in good health.

This clonotype was picked up a small number of times. The rearrangement joins TRBV15 to TRBJ2-1; D unresolved. The V end was cut by 4 bases, the J end by 8 bases, with 21 bases between. The length of the CDR3 is 16 residues. Germline CDR1 is LNHNV and CDR2 is YYDKDF (reference sequence). The CDR3 DNA is TGTGCCACCAGCACTCACAAGGGATTAGGGTTCGATGAGCAGTTCTTC. Its protein is CATSTHKGLGFDEQFF.

This clonotype was observed a handful of times. The V gene is TRBV9, the J gene TRBJ2-2; 7 bases map to TRBD2. This CDR3 is built from 15 residues. The junction had 1 base not matched to a gene; V was cut back by 0 bases and J by 2 bases. The germline V gene encodes CDR1 SGDLS and CDR2 YYNGEE. In DNA, the CDR3 is TGTGCCAGCAGCGTAGGACTAGCAAACACCGGGGAGCTGTTTTTT. Amino acids: CASSVGLANTGELFF.

In its sample, this clonotype was seen a few times. The chain combines TRBV7-6 with TRBJ2-1; tentative D call: TRBD1 (6 bases). Germline V gene sequence: CDR1 SGHVS, CDR2 FNYEAQ. The CDR3 totals 15 residues. Between the trimmed V and J ends, which lost 2 bases and 4 bases, there was a span of 12 bases. The CDR3 region has the DNA TGTGCCAGCAGCTTATACTCCGGACAGTACAATGAGCAGTTCTTC. Amino acid sequence: CASSLYSGQYNEQFF.

This clonotype was counted a few times. The V call is TRBV9, the J call TRBJ2-7, with TRBD1 matching 10 bases. Germline V gene lookup returns CDR1 SGDLS and CDR2 YYNGEE. The CDR3 is 14 residues long. Trimming took 3 bases from V and 1 from J; bases not matched to a gene: 1. CDR3 DNA: TGTGCCAGCAGCGGACAGGGGGCATCCTACGAGCAGTACTTC. Amino acids: CASSGQGASYEQYF.

The genes are TRBV6-5 and TRBJ2-2, with 7 bases that match TRBD1. The V segment lost 1 base and the J segment 5 bases; nucleotides outside the gene matches: 4. Germline lookup yields CDR1 MNHEY and CDR2 SVGAGI. CDR3 length equals 15 residues. The CDR3 DNA sequence: TGTGCCAGCAGTTACTACACAGGGGATACCGGGGAGCTGTTTTTT. Its translation: CASSYYTGDTGELFF.

The CDR3 DNA is TGTGCCAGCAGTGATCCAGATACGCAGTATTTT. Protein product: CASSDPDTQYF. The rearrangement links TRBV2 to TRBJ2-3; D not resolved. Trimming shortened V by 3 bases and J by 4 bases, and 2 bases separated the two germline ends. Germline V CDR1 and CDR2: SNHLY, FYNNEI. The CDR3 loop spans 11 amino acids.

This chain connects TRBV9 to TRBJ2-7; D is perhaps TRBD1 or TRBD2 (5 bases each). CDR1 is SGDLS, CDR2 YYNGEE, per germline. The V end lost 2 bases, the J end lost 3 bases, and 12 bases lay between the germline ends. The CDR3 contains 14 residues. The CDR3 loop reads CASSVGDSDYEQYF. For the CDR3, the DNA is TGTGCCAGCAGCGTGGGGGATAGCGACTACGAGCAGTACTTC.

This clonotype was recorded at least ten times. The gene calls are TRBV9 and TRBJ2-3, with TRBD2 as a possible D gene (5 bases). The germline V gene has CDR1 SGDLS and CDR2 YYNGEE. The CDR3 loop spans 12 amino acids. V was cut by 3 bases and J by 9 bases, with 11 bases left in between. The CDR3 protein is CASSGTPKTQYF. DNA of the CDR3: TGTGCCAGCAGCGGGACTCCTAAAACGCAGTATTTT.

This clonotype has a handful of counts. This chain links TRBV12-3 or TRBV12-4 with TRBJ1-2; TRBD1 matches at 7 bases. Trimming took 7 bases from V and 0 from J; bases not matched to a gene: 5. This CDR3 is 14 amino acids long. The CDR3 sequence is CASTLTGSNYGYTF. The CDR3 DNA sequence: TGTGCCAGCACCTTGACAGGGTCTAACTATGGCTACACCTTC.

This clonotype came up many times. The chain carries TRBV12-3 or TRBV12-4 and TRBJ2-3; D is undetermined. V was pared by 6 bases and J by 3 bases, with 7 bases between. CDR3 length: 12 residues. CDR3 DNA: TGTGCCAGCAGCTCAACGACAGATACGCAGTATTTT. Translation: CASSSTTDTQYF.

The V call is TRBV4-1, the J call TRBJ2-1; perhaps TRBD2 as D (5 bases). Per germline, CDR1 MGHRA and CDR2 YSYEKL. Deletions cut 0 bases from V and 8 bases from J, with 11 bases between. The CDR3 contains 14 residues. The CDR3 sequence: CASSQDPAGDEQFF. In nucleotides, the CDR3 is TGCGCCAGCAGCCAAGATCCTGCCGGGGATGAGCAGTTCTTC.

The chain carries TRBV20-1 and TRBJ1-2, with 10 nucleotides matching TRBD1. V trimming: 5 bases; J trimming: 2 bases; junction bases outside the gene matches: 8. Germline V CDR1 and CDR2: DFQATT, SNEGSKA (reference sequence). The CDR3 covers 15 residues. CDR3 DNA sequence: TGCAGTGCTCCCTCGGACAGGGGGAGCAACTATGGCTACACCTTC. Amino acid sequence: CSAPSDRGSNYGYTF.

This clonotype was seen only a few times. V usage is TRBV20-1 and J usage is TRBJ2-7; a weak D match, TRBD2 (7 bases). The CDR3 runs to 13 residues. Trimming cost V 2 bases and J 6 bases, with 14 bases left between them. The V gene's germline CDR1 is DFQATT and CDR2 SNEGSKA (reference sequence). The CDR3 spells CSARRGGTGEQYF. The CDR3 nucleotides read TGCAGTGCTAGAAGGGGGGGAACGGGCGAGCAGTACTTC.

This clonotype was seen a handful of times. DNA of the CDR3: TGTGCCAGCTCTCCGGGGGGCGTGGGGGGCTACACCTTC. Translation: CASSPGGVGGYTF. The rearrangement links TRBV6-1 to TRBJ1-2, with D possibly matching TRBD1 (6 bases). This CDR3 is built from 13 residues. CDR1 and CDR2 from the germline V gene are MNHNS and SASEGT. Trimming cost V 8 bases and J 8 bases, with 18 bases left between them.

Only a few counts were recorded for this clonotype. The chain carries TRBV6-1 and TRBJ2-1; maybe TRBD1 (6 bases). V was shortened by 6 bases and J by 4 bases, with 16 bases between the two germline ends. From germline, CDR1 is MNHNS and CDR2 SASEGT. There are 15 residues in the CDR3. The CDR3 bases are TGTGCCAGCAGATCGGGACACCTTGTTTACAATGAGCAGTTCTTC. As protein: CASRSGHLVYNEQFF.

Note on this clonotype: This may be a read error, as it is one base from a much larger clone. The chain has TRBV3-1 and TRBJ2-3; D not certain. The germline V gene encodes CDR1 LGHDT and CDR2 YNNKEL (reference sequence). V shed 5 bases and J shed 4 bases, with 7 bases lying between them. The CDR3 extends over 12 amino acids. CDR3: CASSKTSDTQYF. CDR3 DNA sequence: TGTGCCAGCAGCAAAACGTCAGATACGCAGTATTTT.

The sample holds many counts of this clonotype. The rearrangement uses TRBV7-9 and TRBJ2-3; D ambiguous. The CDR3 totals 12 residues. Trimming left V 1 base short and J 4 bases short, with 3 bases between. The germline CDR1 and CDR2 sequences are SEHNR and FQNEAQ (reference sequence). CDR3 sequence: CASSLEADTQYF. CDR3 nucleotide sequence: TGTGCCAGCAGCTTAGAGGCAGATACGCAGTATTTT. The full variable domain, with the rest looked up from reference TRBV7-9 and TRBJ2-3, is DTGVSQNPRHKITKRGQNVTFRCDPISEHNRLYWYRQTLGQGPEFLTYFQNEAQLEKSRLLSDRFSAERPKGSFSTLEIQRTEQGDSAMYLCASSLEADTQYFGPGTRLTVL.

This clonotype has only a few counts. V is TRBV6-1 and J is TRBJ2-1; D may be TRBD1 or TRBD2 (5 bases each). CDR1 is MNHNS and CDR2 is SASEGT in the germline V gene. V lost 5 bases and J lost 3, with 14 bases in between. The CDR3 totals 15 residues. The CDR3 sequence: CASSPNRGYYNEQFF. CDR3 DNA sequence: TGTGCCAGCAGTCCCAACCGGGGCTACTACAATGAGCAGTTCTTC.

This sequence joins TRBV6-5 and TRBJ2-7; D possibly corresponds to TRBD2 (6 bases). V lost 2 bases and J 3 bases, leaving 11 bases between the germline ends. From germline, CDR1 is MNHEY and CDR2 SVGAGI. This CDR3 has 14 residues. The CDR3 DNA is TGTGCCAGCAGTTACGCGGGAACGGGCTACGAGCAGTACTTC. Protein sequence: CASSYAGTGYEQYF.

In its sample, this clonotype was seen a few times. The chain uses TRBV12-3 or TRBV12-4 and TRBJ1-1; D may be TRBD1 (5 bases). The CDR3 sequence is 13 residues long. V dropped 5 bases and J dropped 4 bases, with 11 bases sitting between them. CDR3 residues: CASSQGFTTEAFF. The CDR3 DNA is TGTGCCAGCAGTCAGGGCTTTACCACTGAAGCTTTCTTT.